The clone carrying this T cell receptor (beta chain) was counted ten times or more. This specimen belongs to a study of T cells in Graves' hyperthyroidism and ophthalmopathy. Recently diagnosed hyperthyroidism of less than 2 months' duration affected patients aged 18 to 65. Exclusions: uncontrolled infection, other autoimmune disease, pregnancy, lactation. TCR beta CDR3 region amplification was performed from RNA transcripts. RT-PCR in the first round (using the HTBI primer set) targeted the TCR CDR3. TCRdb passed the multiplex PCR reads through MiXCR, listing each CDR3 protein once. This table has hundreds of thousands of distinct CDR3 sequences, roughly 40% appearing once. The TCR comes from a man aged 18 to 30 with Graves' hyperthyroidism. The source material was blood.

The CDR3 nucleotides read TGTGCCAGCAGGAGGAACAGGGACTATGGCTACACCTTC. Its protein product is CASRRNRDYGYTF. V is TRBV11-3 and J is TRBJ1-2; a weak D match, TRBD1 (6 bases). The CDR3 consists of 13 residues. Germline lookup yields CDR1 SGHNT and CDR2 YENEEA. Trimming removed 6 bases at V and 3 bases at J, with 11 bases between.